The 29 T cell receptor beta chains listed next were all sequenced from one sample in a study of cytomegalovirus exposure and HLA in healthy donors (TCRdb year 2017). To prepare the library, the immunoSEQ multiplex PCR assay was applied. For the multiplex PCR, a mixture combining 60 forward primers for TCR Vbeta segments and 13 reverse primers for TCR Jbeta segments was used. As stored in TCRdb, this immuneACCESS dataset retains in-frame rearrangements with V and J assigned. A fraction of the clones does not appear; measured against another copy, unresolved V genes explain less than half of the discrepancy, and the remainder lacks a known reason. This sample lists 250,000 to 350,000 clones; 86% were detected once. The ten largest clones represent 3.5% to 4% of the sample. Source material: PBMCs. These receptors were taken from a man aged 40-49 years in good health and CMV-seropositive.

The V and J genes are TRBV7-9 and TRBJ2-4, with no clear D. The germline V gene has CDR1 SEHNR and CDR2 FQNEAQ (reference sequence). V was clipped by 3 bases and J by 3 bases, with 12 bases between them. This CDR3 contains 15 residues. CDR3 sequence: CASSLAVMGKNIQYF. The CDR3 DNA reads as TGTGCCAGCAGCTTGGCGGTTATGGGCAAAAACATTCAGTACTTC.

The chain has TRBV27 and TRBJ1-2; 8 nucleotides match TRBD1. The J segment lost 4 bases and the V segment lost 0 bases, leaving 7 bases of the junction unmatched. Germline lookup yields CDR1 MNHEY and CDR2 SMNVEV (reference sequence). The CDR3 has 16 amino acids. CDR3 in DNA: TGTGCCAGCAGTTTATCGAGGACAGGGCTCGGCTATGGCTACACCTTC. Translation: CASSLSRTGLGYGYTF.

V usage is TRBV28 and J usage is TRBJ1-1; D is unresolved. The CDR3 spans 14 residues. Trimming left V 1 base short and J 7 bases short, with 13 bases between. Germline CDR1 MDHEN, CDR2 SYDVKM. CDR3 nucleotide sequence: TGTGCCAGCAGTTTATTAGAGGGCCCGGGTGAAGCTTTCTTT. Translating it yields CASSLLEGPGEAFF.

The CDR3 nucleotides are TGCGCCAGCAGTCAATCCCGCGGGAGGGGCTATGGCTACACCTTC. Its protein is CASSQSRGRGYGYTF. The chain couples TRBV23-1 to TRBJ1-2, with D tentatively TRBD1 (5 bases). TRBV23-1 is filed as an ORF, its function uncertain. CDR3 length: 15 amino acids. V gave up 0 bases and J gave up 4 bases, with 12 bases separating them.

This chain links TRBV10-3 with TRBJ2-5, with D perhaps TRBD2 (6 bases). The CDR3 consists of 13 residues. Trimming removed 3 bases at V and 5 bases at J, with 10 bases between. In germline, CDR1 is ENHRY, CDR2 SYGVKD. The CDR3 region is CAISEWLAETQYF. Written as DNA, the CDR3 is TGTGCCATCAGTGAATGGCTAGCGGAGACCCAGTACTTC.

This rearrangement joins TRBV18 to TRBJ2-3; TRBD2 is a possible D gene (5 bases). The CDR3 sequence is 14 residues long. CDR1 and CDR2 (germline): KGHSH, LQKENI. V lost 2 bases to trimming and J lost 3 bases, with 9 bases between them. CDR3 DNA: TGTGCCAGCTCACCAGTTCGGGAAACAGATACGCAGTATTTT. Amino acid sequence: CASSPVRETDTQYF.

The chain joins TRBV2 to TRBJ1-4; D is unclear. Germline V gene lookup returns CDR1 SNHLY and CDR2 FYNNEI. This CDR3 has 14 residues. Trimming took off 5 bases at V and 1 base at J, with 8 bases between the two ends. CDR3 sequence: CASSFELTNEKLFF. The CDR3 DNA sequence: TGTGCCAGCAGTTTCGAGCTAACTAATGAAAAACTGTTTTTT.

The genes are TRBV4-2 and TRBJ1-3; tentative D call: TRBD1 (5 bases). Trimming took 1 base from V and 3 from J, leaving 7 bases between them. This CDR3 is 14 amino acids long. CDR1 and CDR2 (germline): LGHNA, YNFKEQ. The DNA for the CDR3 is TGTGCCAGCAGCCAAGCGGGGGGTGGAAACACCATATATTTT. Translation gives CASSQAGGGNTIYF.

The gene calls are TRBV6-5 and TRBJ2-3; D perhaps matches TRBD2 (5 bases). V lost 3 bases to trimming and J lost 3 bases, with 16 bases between them. The germline gives CDR1 MNHEY, CDR2 SVGAGI. The CDR3 is 16 residues long. The CDR3 nucleotides read TGTGCCAGCAGTTATTCGAGGGTTCCCCAAACAGATACGCAGTATTTT. Its protein is CASSYSRVPQTDTQYF.

The gene calls are TRBV5-1 and TRBJ1-2, with 8 bases fitting TRBD1. After removal of 8 bases from V and 7 bases from J, the junction contained 10 bases not matched to a gene. Germline V gene lookup returns CDR1 SGHRS and CDR2 YFSETQ. The CDR3 sequence is 13 residues long. Here the CDR3 DNA reads TGCGCCAGTGGCTGGGGAGACAGGGGTGGCTACACCTTC. It is translated as CASGWGDRGGYTF.

The genes are TRBV18 and TRBJ2-7; 8 bases agree with TRBD1. Germline values: CDR1 KGHSH, CDR2 LQKENI. V trimming: 3 bases; J trimming: 2 bases; junction bases outside the gene matches: 6. The CDR3 sequence is 15 residues long. The CDR3 region is CASSPSGQVTYEQYF. DNA for the CDR3: TGTGCCAGCTCACCGTCGGGACAGGTGACCTACGAGCAGTACTTC.

The chain carries TRBV2 and TRBJ1-4; maybe TRBD1 (5 bases). Germline V gene sequence: CDR1 SNHLY, CDR2 FYNNEI. The CDR3 extends over 17 amino acids. V lost 2 bases to trimming and J lost 7 bases, with 20 bases between them. The CDR3 here is CASSEMDIGPGVEKLFF. In DNA form, the CDR3 reads TGTGCCAGCAGTGAAATGGACATAGGGCCGGGTGTTGAAAAACTGTTTTTT.

This clone was recorded only once. The chain combines TRBV5-6 with TRBJ2-5, with TRBD1 matching 9 bases. This CDR3 has 13 residues. CDR1 is SGHDT and CDR2 is YYEEEE in the germline V gene. Trimming at V came to 5 bases and at J to 5 bases, leaving 4 bases not matched to a gene. The CDR3 is CASSRDRGETQYF. CDR3 DNA sequence: TGTGCCAGCAGTCGCGACAGGGGGGAGACCCAGTACTTC.

The chain has TRBV9 and TRBJ2-1; 8 nucleotides line up with TRBD2. Trimming took 0 bases from V and 7 from J; bases not matched to a gene: 9. Germline V gives CDR1 SGDLS, CDR2 YYNGEE. The CDR3 loop spans 16 amino acids. The CDR3 DNA follows: TGTGCCAGCAGCGTAGGACTAGCCGGGAGGGGTAATGAGCAGTTCTTC. It specifies CASSVGLAGRGNEQFF. The full variable domain, its missing parts supplied by reference TRBV9 and TRBJ2-1, is DSGVTQTPKHLITATGQRVTLRCSPRSGDLSVYWYQQSLDQGLQFLIQYYNGEERAKGNILERFSAQQFPDLHSELNLSSLELGDSALYFCASSVGLAGRGNEQFFGPGTRLTVL.

The chain uses TRBV5-1 and TRBJ2-1; D remains ambiguous. The ends were cut back, 2 bases at V and 9 bases at J, with 6 bases in the middle. The V gene's germline CDR1 is SGHRS and CDR2 YFSETQ. The length of the CDR3 is 11 residues. The CDR3 nucleotides read TGCGCCAGCAGCTTCCGAGGTGAGCAGTTCTTC. Translated: CASSFRGEQFF.

The chain has TRBV30 and TRBJ2-1; 7 nucleotides line up with TRBD2. This CDR3 region has 13 residues. V trimming: 5 bases; J trimming: 9 bases; junction bases outside the gene matches: 10. Germline V gives CDR1 GTSNPN, CDR2 SVGIG (reference sequence). As DNA, the CDR3 is TGTGCCTGGGCCTCCGGGGGGAGCATTGAGCAGTTCTTC. Protein sequence: CAWASGGSIEQFF.

This rearrangement joins TRBV7-6 to TRBJ2-3, with a tentative D call TRBD2 (5 bases). The CDR3 totals 17 residues. The ends were cut back, 2 bases at V and 4 bases at J, with 19 bases in the middle. The germline gives CDR1 SGHVS, CDR2 FNYEAQ. Written as DNA, the CDR3 is TGTGCCAGCAGCTTAATCTGGACCTCCGGGCGGGCAGATACGCAGTATTTT. Translating it yields CASSLIWTSGRADTQYF.

The V gene is TRBV9, the J gene TRBJ1-2; the match to TRBD1 covers 11 bases. Germline-derived CDR1 and CDR2 are SGDLS and YYNGEE. CDR3 size: 18 residues. J gave up 3 bases and V 4 bases, and 14 bases lay outside the gene matches. The CDR3 is CASSNRGQGVFEDYGYTF. The DNA for the CDR3 is TGTGCCAGCAGCAACCGGGGACAGGGGGTTTTTGAGGACTATGGCTACACCTTC.

The genes are TRBV7-2 and TRBJ1-3; 8 bases map to TRBD1. V lost 3 bases, J lost 0 bases, and 7 bases stayed unmatched. CDR1 is SGHTA, CDR2 FQGNSA, per germline. This CDR3 is built from 17 residues. The CDR3 reads CASSFQTGVSSGNTIYF. DNA of the CDR3: TGTGCCAGCAGCTTCCAGACAGGGGTCAGCTCTGGAAACACCATATATTTT.

The V call is TRBV28, the J call TRBJ2-7; 10 bases fit TRBD1. Germline CDR1 and CDR2: MDHEN and SYDVKM. This CDR3 is 16 amino acids long. Germline trimming cut 0 bases from V and 1 base from J; bases unmatched to any gene: 3. The CDR3 is CASSLWDRGFSYEQYF. DNA for the CDR3: TGTGCCAGCAGTTTATGGGACAGGGGGTTTTCCTACGAGCAGTACTTC. The full variable domain, in which reference TRBV28 and TRBJ2-7 provide the parts outside the CDR3, is DVKVTQSSRYLVKRTGEKVFLECVQDMDHENMFWYRQDPGLGLRLIYFSYDVKMKEKGDIPEGYSVSREKKERFSLILESASTNQTSMYLCASSLWDRGFSYEQYFGPGTRLTVT.

This rearrangement joins TRBV30 to TRBJ2-1; 7 nucleotides match TRBD2. The CDR3 extends over 11 amino acids. V shed 5 bases and J 8 bases; nucleotides not matched to a gene: 3. CDR1 is GTSNPN, CDR2 SVGIG, per germline (reference sequence). The CDR3: CAWGGVDEQFF. For the CDR3, the DNA is TGTGCCTGGGGGGGGGTTGATGAGCAGTTCTTC.

The chain uses TRBV7-3 and TRBJ1-2, with a tentative D call TRBD1 (5 bases). Germline V gene lookup returns CDR1 SGHTA and CDR2 FQGTGA. V was trimmed by 5 bases and J by 3 bases, leaving 13 bases between them. The CDR3 sequence is 14 residues long. The chain's CDR3 is CASSGDGGDYGYTF. The CDR3 DNA follows: TGTGCCAGCAGCGGGGACGGGGGGGACTATGGCTACACCTTC.

V gene TRBV18 combines with J gene TRBJ1-5, with 10 positions matching TRBD1. Germline CDR1 KGHSH, CDR2 LQKENI. The CDR3 spans 14 residues. With 1 base clipped from V and 6 bases from J, the junction kept 0 bases outside the gene matches. The CDR3: CASSPRTGGQPQHF. CDR3 sequence (DNA): TGTGCCAGCTCACCACGGACAGGGGGTCAGCCCCAGCATTTT.

The V and J genes are TRBV7-3 and TRBJ1-1, with 8 bases aligning to TRBD1. With V trimmed by 4 bases and J by 4 bases, 5 bases remained unmatched. Germline V gives CDR1 SGHTA, CDR2 FQGTGA. The CDR3 is 14 residues long. The CDR3 region has the DNA TGTGCCAGCAGCTCGACAGGGGTAAGCACTGAAGCTTTCTTT. The encoded protein is CASSSTGVSTEAFF. Combining the CDR3 with reference TRBV7-3 and TRBJ1-1 gives the whole variable domain GAGVSQTPSNKVTEKGKYVELRCDPISGHTALYWYRQSLGQGPEFLIYFQGTGAADDSGLPNDRFFAVRPEGSVSTLKIQRTERGDSAVYLCASSSTGVSTEAFFGQGTRLTVV.

The rearrangement links TRBV10-3 to TRBJ2-5; D may be TRBD2 (5 bases). V dropped 10 bases and J dropped 4 bases, with 13 bases sitting between them. The CDR3 length is 12 residues. The germline CDR1 and CDR2 sequences are ENHRY and SYGVKD. The CDR3 nucleotides read TGTGCCACCGAGGGCCGAACAGAGACCCAGTACTTC. Protein: CATEGRTETQYF.

The rearrangement joins TRBV11-2 to TRBJ2-5; 7 bases line up with TRBD1. The ends lost 3 bases at V and 5 bases at J; junction bases unmatched: 6. Germline-derived CDR1 and CDR2 are SGHAT and FQNNGV. This CDR3 contains 14 residues. CDR3 loop: CASSLTGFGETQYF. CDR3 nucleotides: TGTGCCAGCAGCTTGACAGGGTTCGGGGAGACCCAGTACTTC.

This clone was seen only a few times. The gene calls are TRBV9 and TRBJ2-3, with 9 bases identical to TRBD2. After removal of 0 bases from V and 5 bases from J, the junction contained 13 bases not matched to a gene. This CDR3 comprises 18 residues. Per germline, CDR1 SGDLS and CDR2 YYNGEE. The CDR3 loop reads CASSVASNSGGAGDTQYF. CDR3 in DNA: TGTGCCAGCAGCGTAGCTTCGAATAGCGGGGGTGCCGGAGATACGCAGTATTTT.

The chain carries TRBV6-1 and TRBJ1-2, with 9 nucleotides matching TRBD1. Germline CDR1 is MNHNS and CDR2 is SASEGT. This CDR3 has 15 amino acids. V shed 2 bases, J shed 8 bases, and the junction held 9 bases outside the gene matches. In DNA form, the CDR3 reads TGTGCCAGCAGTGAAAGTAACAGGGGGCCGGAGGGCTACACCTTC. This translates into CASSESNRGPEGYTF.

This chain uses TRBV5-1 with TRBJ1-4; 9 nucleotides line up with TRBD1. V was clipped by 4 bases and J by 5 bases; unmatched bases: 9. This CDR3 spans 16 amino acids. The germline CDR1 and CDR2 sequences are SGHRS and YFSETQ. The CDR3 sequence is CASSPSRDRENEKLFF. As DNA, the CDR3 is TGCGCCAGCAGCCCCTCCCGGGACAGGGAAAATGAAAAACTGTTTTTT.